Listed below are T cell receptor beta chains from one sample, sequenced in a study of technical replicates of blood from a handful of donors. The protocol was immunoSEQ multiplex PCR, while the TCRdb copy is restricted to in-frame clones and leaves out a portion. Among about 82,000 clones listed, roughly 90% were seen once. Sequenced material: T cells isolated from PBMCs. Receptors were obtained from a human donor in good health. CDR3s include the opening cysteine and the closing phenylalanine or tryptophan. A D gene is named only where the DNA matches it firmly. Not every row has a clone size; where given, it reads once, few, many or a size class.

CDR3aa: CASSPGLLQFF
CDR3nt: TGTGCCAGCAGTCCGGGACTCTTACAGTTCTTC
v_gene: TRBV27
abundance: -
d_gene: -
j_gene: TRBJ2-1

CDR3aa: CASSLLPGELFF
CDR3nt: TGTGCCAGCAGCTTACTACCCGGGGAGCTGTTTTTT
v_gene: TRBV7-6
abundance: -
d_gene: -
j_gene: TRBJ2-2

CDR3aa: CASRQGLSTYEQYF
CDR3nt: TGTGCCAGCAGGCAGGGACTATCTACCTACGAGCAGTACTTC
v_gene: TRBV11-3
abundance: -
d_gene: TRBD2
j_gene: TRBJ2-7

CDR3aa: CAISVLAGVGELFF
CDR3nt: TGTGCCATCAGTGTTCTAGCGGGAGTGGGGGAGCTGTTTTTT
v_gene: TRBV10-3
abundance: -
d_gene: TRBD2
j_gene: TRBJ2-2

CDR3aa: CASSLFLLAGAGELFF
CDR3nt: TGTGCCAGCAGCTTATTCCTATTGGCGGGAGCCGGGGAGCTGTTTTTT
v_gene: TRBV11-3
abundance: -
d_gene: TRBD2
j_gene: TRBJ2-2

CDR3aa: CASRAGLSETQYF
CDR3nt: TGTGCCAGTAGGGCAGGTTTAAGTGAGACCCAGTACTTC
v_gene: TRBV19
abundance: once
d_gene: -
j_gene: TRBJ2-5

CDR3aa: CASGQGYSNQPQHF
CDR3nt: TGTGCCAGCGGGCAGGGGTATAGCAATCAGCCCCAGCATTTT
v_gene: TRBV6-5
abundance: once
d_gene: -
j_gene: TRBJ1-5

CDR3aa: CASSPTRNEQFF
CDR3nt: TGTGCCAGCAGCCCTACTAGAAATGAGCAGTTCTTC
v_gene: TRBV9
abundance: -
d_gene: -
j_gene: TRBJ2-1

CDR3aa: CASSRGGVSYNEQFF
CDR3nt: TGTGCCAGTAGTCGAGGCGGGGTCTCCTACAATGAGCAGTTCTTC
v_gene: TRBV19
abundance: -
d_gene: -
j_gene: TRBJ2-1

CDR3aa: CASSFRAGQETQYF
CDR3nt: TGCGCCAGCAGCTTTCGAGCGGGGCAAGAGACCCAGTACTTC
v_gene: TRBV5-1
abundance: -
d_gene: TRBD2
j_gene: TRBJ2-5

CDR3aa: CASSGDRGIGEQYF
CDR3nt: TGTGCCAGCAGTGGGGACAGGGGAATTGGCGAGCAGTACTTC
v_gene: TRBV6-5
abundance: -
d_gene: TRBD1
j_gene: TRBJ2-7

CDR3aa: CAWRGLDTQYF
CDR3nt: TGTGCCTGGAGGGGACTAGATACGCAGTATTTT
v_gene: TRBV30
abundance: -
d_gene: -
j_gene: TRBJ2-3

CDR3aa: CASSPDGQNQYF
CDR3nt: TGTGCCAGCTCACCGGATGGACAGAATCAGTACTTC
v_gene: TRBV18
abundance: -
d_gene: -
j_gene: TRBJ2-5

CDR3aa: CASSYSMPGEQFF
CDR3nt: TGTGCCAGCAGTTACTCGATGCCCGGGGAGCAGTTCTTC
v_gene: TRBV6-6
abundance: -
d_gene: -
j_gene: TRBJ2-1

CDR3aa: CASSLGLRGSSTDTQYF
CDR3nt: TGTGCCAGCAGCTTAGGTCTAAGGGGGTCTAGCACAGATACGCAGTATTTT
v_gene: TRBV7-2
abundance: -
d_gene: -
j_gene: TRBJ2-3

CDR3aa: CASSQRPGTGLGLADQETQYF
CDR3nt: TGCGCCAGCAGCCAAAGACCCGGGACAGGGTTAGGACTAGCGGACCAAGAGACCCAGTACTTC
v_gene: TRBV5-1
abundance: -
d_gene: -
j_gene: TRBJ2-5

CDR3aa: CASSLDGAYEQYF
CDR3nt: TGCGCCAGCAGCTTGGACGGAGCCTACGAGCAGTACTTC
v_gene: TRBV5-1
abundance: -
d_gene: -
j_gene: TRBJ2-7

CDR3aa: CASSLRRVNTEAFF
CDR3nt: TGTGCCAGCAGCCTTAGACGGGTGAACACTGAAGCTTTCTTT
v_gene: TRBV7-2
abundance: -
d_gene: -
j_gene: TRBJ1-1

CDR3aa: CASSYYRQGEYF
CDR3nt: TGTGCCAGCAGCTACTACCGACAGGGGGAGTACTTC
v_gene: TRBV28
abundance: -
d_gene: TRBD1
j_gene: TRBJ2-7

CDR3aa: CASSLQGHQPQHF
CDR3nt: TGTGCCAGCAGTTTGCAGGGGCATCAGCCCCAGCATTTT
v_gene: TRBV27
abundance: once
d_gene: -
j_gene: TRBJ1-5

CDR3aa: CASSDGTGINQPQHF
CDR3nt: TGTGCCAGCAGTGACGGGACAGGGATCAATCAGCCCCAGCATTTT
v_gene: TRBV25-1
abundance: -
d_gene: TRBD1
j_gene: TRBJ1-5

CDR3aa: CASSLIPGQGTGELFF
CDR3nt: TGCGCCAGCAGCCTCATCCCGGGACAGGGCACCGGGGAGCTGTTTTTT
v_gene: TRBV5-1
abundance: -
d_gene: TRBD1
j_gene: TRBJ2-2

CDR3aa: CASSLSGAPRGSKNIQYF
CDR3nt: TGTGCCAGCAGTTTATCAGGGGCGCCCCGAGGATCCAAAAACATTCAGTACTTC
v_gene: TRBV27
abundance: once
d_gene: -
j_gene: TRBJ2-4

CDR3aa: CASSWDKAGYGYTF
CDR3nt: TGTGCCAGCAGTTGGGACAAGGCGGGCTATGGCTACACCTTC
v_gene: TRBV27
abundance: once
d_gene: -
j_gene: TRBJ1-2

CDR3aa: CASSFNGRETQYF
CDR3nt: TGTGCCAGCAGCTTTAACGGGAGAGAGACCCAGTACTTC
v_gene: TRBV5-4
abundance: -
d_gene: -
j_gene: TRBJ2-5

CDR3aa: CASSRQGSGYGYTF
CDR3nt: TGTGCCAGCAGCAGACAGGGCTCCGGCTATGGCTACACCTTC
v_gene: TRBV7-9
abundance: few
d_gene: TRBD1
j_gene: TRBJ1-2

CDR3aa: CASSNRGNEQFF
CDR3nt: TGTGCCAGCAGTAACCGGGGTAATGAGCAGTTCTTC
v_gene: TRBV6-1
abundance: -
d_gene: -
j_gene: TRBJ2-1

CDR3aa: CASSQGFEAFF
CDR3nt: TGTGCCAGCAGTCAGGGCTTTGAAGCTTTCTTT
v_gene: TRBV6-5
abundance: once
d_gene: -
j_gene: TRBJ1-1

CDR3aa: CASSLGQGANNEKLFF
CDR3nt: TGTGCCAGCAGCTTGGGACAGGGGGCAAATAATGAAAAACTGTTTTTT
v_gene: TRBV5-6
abundance: once
d_gene: TRBD1
j_gene: TRBJ1-4

CDR3aa: CASSLRDRETAKYGYTF
CDR3nt: TGCGCCAGCAGCCTCCGGGACAGGGAGACCGCGAAATATGGCTACACCTTC
v_gene: TRBV4-1
abundance: -
d_gene: TRBD1
j_gene: TRBJ1-2

CDR3aa: CATSRERTGVLEAFF
CDR3nt: TGTGCCACCAGCAGAGAGAGGACAGGGGTCTTAGAAGCTTTCTTT
v_gene: TRBV15
abundance: -
d_gene: TRBD1
j_gene: TRBJ1-1

CDR3aa: CASTTGTGVNEQFF
CDR3nt: TGCGCCAGCACCACCGGGACAGGGGTTAATGAGCAGTTCTTC
v_gene: TRBV5-1
abundance: -
d_gene: TRBD1
j_gene: TRBJ2-1

CDR3aa: CASSLNGLRGADYGYTF
CDR3nt: TGTGCCAGCAGCTTAAACGGTCTGCGGGGGGCCGACTATGGCTACACCTTC
v_gene: TRBV11-3
abundance: -
d_gene: -
j_gene: TRBJ1-2

CDR3aa: CASSSRQGIPDTQYF
CDR3nt: TGTGCCAGCAGCTCTAGACAGGGGATCCCAGATACGCAGTATTTT
v_gene: TRBV28
abundance: -
d_gene: TRBD1
j_gene: TRBJ2-3

CDR3aa: CASSLTSGIFQETQYF
CDR3nt: TGTGCCAGCAGCTTAACTAGCGGAATCTTCCAAGAGACCCAGTACTTC
v_gene: TRBV7-9
abundance: -
d_gene: TRBD2
j_gene: TRBJ2-5

CDR3aa: CASSILGDTQYF
CDR3nt: TGTGCCAGTAGTATACTCGGAGATACGCAGTATTTT
v_gene: TRBV19
abundance: -
d_gene: -
j_gene: TRBJ2-3

CDR3aa: CAGGTSGVYTQYF
CDR3nt: TGTGCCGGCGGGACTAGCGGGGTCTATACGCAGTATTTT
v_gene: TRBV30
abundance: -
d_gene: TRBD2
j_gene: TRBJ2-3

CDR3aa: CASNPGQAPSGYTF
CDR3nt: TGTGCCAGTAATCCGGGACAGGCCCCCTCCGGCTACACCTTC
v_gene: TRBV19
abundance: -
d_gene: TRBD1
j_gene: TRBJ1-2

CDR3aa: CASSYTSGSTYEQYF
CDR3nt: TGCGCCAGCAGCTATACTAGCGGGAGTACATACGAGCAGTACTTC
v_gene: TRBV4-1
abundance: few
d_gene: TRBD2
j_gene: TRBJ2-7

CDR3aa: CASSLNGAGGNTIYF
CDR3nt: TGCGCCAGCAGCTTGAATGGGGCCGGTGGAAACACCATATATTTT
v_gene: TRBV5-1
abundance: few
d_gene: -
j_gene: TRBJ1-3

CDR3aa: CASRGGGNQPQHF
CDR3nt: TGTGCCAGCAGGGGGGGAGGGAATCAGCCCCAGCATTTT
v_gene: TRBV25-1
abundance: -
d_gene: -
j_gene: TRBJ1-5

CDR3aa: CASSLFDQGSYNEQFF
CDR3nt: TGTGCCAGCAGCTTATTCGATCAGGGCTCCTACAATGAGCAGTTCTTC
v_gene: TRBV9
abundance: -
d_gene: -
j_gene: TRBJ2-1

CDR3aa: CASYGQGDTDTQYF
CDR3nt: TGTGCCAGCTATGGACAGGGGGACACAGATACGCAGTATTTT
v_gene: TRBV27
abundance: -
d_gene: TRBD1
j_gene: TRBJ2-3

CDR3aa: CASSLSGNTEAFF
CDR3nt: TGTGCCAGCAGCTTATCAGGGAACACTGAAGCTTTCTTT
v_gene: TRBV7-9
abundance: -
d_gene: -
j_gene: TRBJ1-1

CDR3aa: CASSQSTDYEQYF
CDR3nt: TGCGCCAGCAGCCAGTCTACAGATTACGAGCAGTACTTC
v_gene: TRBV4-3
abundance: -
d_gene: -
j_gene: TRBJ2-7

CDR3aa: CASSTGTGGLYGYTF
CDR3nt: TGTGCCAGCAGCACCGGGACAGGGGGCCTCTATGGCTACACCTTC
v_gene: TRBV7-2
abundance: -
d_gene: TRBD1
j_gene: TRBJ1-2

CDR3aa: CASSQEILAGGPWSDTQYF
CDR3nt: TGCGCCAGCAGCCAAGAAATACTAGCGGGAGGGCCCTGGTCCGATACGCAGTATTTT
v_gene: TRBV4-1
abundance: -
d_gene: TRBD2
j_gene: TRBJ2-3

CDR3aa: CSVDVGGANTEAFF
CDR3nt: TGCAGCGTTGATGTAGGGGGCGCTAACACTGAAGCTTTCTTT
v_gene: TRBV29-1
abundance: -
d_gene: TRBD1
j_gene: TRBJ1-1

CDR3aa: CASSQDRAPYEQYF
CDR3nt: TGCGCCAGCAGCCAAGACAGGGCCCCCTACGAGCAGTACTTC
v_gene: TRBV4-1
abundance: -
d_gene: -
j_gene: TRBJ2-7

CDR3aa: CASSPPPGAGNTIYF
CDR3nt: TGTGCCAGCAGTCCCCCCCCCGGGGCTGGAAACACCATATATTTT
v_gene: TRBV28
abundance: -
d_gene: -
j_gene: TRBJ1-3